This T cell receptor (beta chain) was identified in a study of long-term antiretroviral therapy in people with HIV. Treated in the United States were all of the participants with HIV. CDR1 and CDR2 from the germline V gene are SGHTA and FQGNSA. V was cut by 5 bases and J by 8 bases, with 15 bases left in between. The CDR3 runs 13 residues. There are a few counts of this clone. As yet, its antigen is unknown. Overall study results and limits: Diversity rose after ART but stayed below transplant donor controls. Before ART, certain clones expanded, and these dominated the repertoire at all time points.

The assay, immunoSEQ v3.0, was run at survey level. This table comes from immunoSEQ multiplex PCR, and its TCRdb copy is limited to in-frame clones, with some not included. The sample shows approximately 17,000 clones, approximately 90% of them seen only once. Sequencing used unsorted PBMCs, obtained 0.6 years after starting antiretroviral therapy. The TCR sequence derives from a woman in her thirties or forties with HIV. The rearrangement uses TRBV7-2 and TRBJ1-2; perhaps TRBD1 as D (6 bases). CDR3 bases: TGTGCCAGCAGCCCGGGGGCAGGGTGGGGCTACACCTTC. Its protein product is CASSPGAGWGYTF.